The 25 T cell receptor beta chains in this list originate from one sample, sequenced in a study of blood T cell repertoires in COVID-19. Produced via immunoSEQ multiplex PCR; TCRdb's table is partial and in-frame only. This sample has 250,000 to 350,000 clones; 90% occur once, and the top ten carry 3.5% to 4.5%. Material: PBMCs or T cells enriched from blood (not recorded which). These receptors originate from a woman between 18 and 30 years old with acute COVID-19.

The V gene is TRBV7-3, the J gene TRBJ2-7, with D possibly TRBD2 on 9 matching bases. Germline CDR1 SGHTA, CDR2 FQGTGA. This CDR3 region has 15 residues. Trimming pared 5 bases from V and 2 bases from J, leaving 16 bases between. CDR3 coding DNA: TGTGCCAGCAGCCAGGGGGCTAGCGGGACCTACGAGCAGTACTTC. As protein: CASSQGASGTYEQYF.

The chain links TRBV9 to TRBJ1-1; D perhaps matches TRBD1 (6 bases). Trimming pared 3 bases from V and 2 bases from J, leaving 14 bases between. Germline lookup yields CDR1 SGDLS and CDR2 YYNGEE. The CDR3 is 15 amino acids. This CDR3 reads CASSENREGNTEAFF. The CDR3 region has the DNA TGTGCCAGCAGCGAAAACAGGGAGGGTAACACTGAAGCTTTCTTT.

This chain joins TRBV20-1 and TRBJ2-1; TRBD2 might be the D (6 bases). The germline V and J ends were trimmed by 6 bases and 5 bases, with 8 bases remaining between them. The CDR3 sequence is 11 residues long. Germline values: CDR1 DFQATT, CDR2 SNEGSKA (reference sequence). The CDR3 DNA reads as TGCAGTGCACTAGCCCACAATGAGCAGTTCTTC. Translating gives CSALAHNEQFF.

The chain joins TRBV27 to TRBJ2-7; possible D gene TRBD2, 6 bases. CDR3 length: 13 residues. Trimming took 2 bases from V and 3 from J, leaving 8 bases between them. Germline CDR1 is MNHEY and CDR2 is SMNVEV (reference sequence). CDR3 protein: CASSLRAGYEQYF. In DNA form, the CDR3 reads TGTGCCAGCAGTTTAAGAGCGGGCTACGAGCAGTACTTC.

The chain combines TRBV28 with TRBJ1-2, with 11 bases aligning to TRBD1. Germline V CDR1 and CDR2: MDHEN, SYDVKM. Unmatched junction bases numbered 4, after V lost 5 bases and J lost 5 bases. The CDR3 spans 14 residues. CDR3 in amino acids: CASSPGTGGYGYTF. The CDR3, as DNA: TGTGCCAGCAGTCCCGGGACAGGGGGGTATGGCTACACCTTC.

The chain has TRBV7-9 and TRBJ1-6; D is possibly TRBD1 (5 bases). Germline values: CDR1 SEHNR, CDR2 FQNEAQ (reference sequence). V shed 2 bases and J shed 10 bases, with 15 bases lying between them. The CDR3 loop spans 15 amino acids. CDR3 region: CASSLTGRLNSPLHF. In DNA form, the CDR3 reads TGTGCCAGCAGCTTAACAGGCCGTTTAAACTCACCCCTCCACTTT. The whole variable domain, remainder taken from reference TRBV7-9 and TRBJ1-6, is DTGVSQNPRHKITKRGQNVTFRCDPISEHNRLYWYRQTLGQGPEFLTYFQNEAQLEKSRLLSDRFSAERPKGSFSTLEIQRTEQGDSAMYLCASSLTGRLNSPLHFGNGTRLTVT.

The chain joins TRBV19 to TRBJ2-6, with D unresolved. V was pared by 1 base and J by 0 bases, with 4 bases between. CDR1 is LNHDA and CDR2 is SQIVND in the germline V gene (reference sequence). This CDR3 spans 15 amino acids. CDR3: CASSIVSSGANVLTF. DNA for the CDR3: TGTGCCAGTAGTATAGTGAGCTCTGGGGCCAACGTCCTGACTTTC.

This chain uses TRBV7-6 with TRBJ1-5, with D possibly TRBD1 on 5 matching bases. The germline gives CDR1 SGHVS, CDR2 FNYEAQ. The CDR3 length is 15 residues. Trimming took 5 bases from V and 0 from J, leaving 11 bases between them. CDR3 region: CASSPGHLSNQPQHF. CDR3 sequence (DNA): TGTGCCAGCAGCCCCGGACATCTTAGCAATCAGCCCCAGCATTTT.

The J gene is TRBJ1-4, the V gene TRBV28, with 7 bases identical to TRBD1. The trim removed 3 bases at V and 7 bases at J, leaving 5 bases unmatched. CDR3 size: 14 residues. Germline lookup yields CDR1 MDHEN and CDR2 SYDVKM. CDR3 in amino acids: CASSFWAGGEKLFF. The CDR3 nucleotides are TGTGCCAGCAGTTTTTGGGCAGGGGGTGAAAAACTGTTTTTT.

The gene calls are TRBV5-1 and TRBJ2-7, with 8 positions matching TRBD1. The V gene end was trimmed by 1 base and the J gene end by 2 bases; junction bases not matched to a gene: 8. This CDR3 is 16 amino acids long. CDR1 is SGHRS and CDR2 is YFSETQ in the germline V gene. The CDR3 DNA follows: TGCGCCAGCAGCTTGTCCGCCGGGACAGGAGCCTACGAGCAGTACTTC. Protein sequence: CASSLSAGTGAYEQYF.

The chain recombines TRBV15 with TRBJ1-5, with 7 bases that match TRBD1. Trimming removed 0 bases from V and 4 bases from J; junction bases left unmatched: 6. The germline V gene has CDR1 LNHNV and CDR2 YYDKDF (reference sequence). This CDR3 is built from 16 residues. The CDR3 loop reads CATSRDHAGGNQPQHF. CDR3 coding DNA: TGTGCCACCAGCAGAGATCACGCAGGGGGTAATCAGCCCCAGCATTTT.

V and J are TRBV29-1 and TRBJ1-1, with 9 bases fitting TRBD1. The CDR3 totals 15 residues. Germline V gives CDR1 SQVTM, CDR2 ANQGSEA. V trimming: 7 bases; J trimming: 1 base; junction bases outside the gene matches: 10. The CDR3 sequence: CSGQFYRGPNTEAFF. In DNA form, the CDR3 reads TGCAGCGGGCAATTCTACAGGGGGCCGAACACTGAAGCTTTCTTT.

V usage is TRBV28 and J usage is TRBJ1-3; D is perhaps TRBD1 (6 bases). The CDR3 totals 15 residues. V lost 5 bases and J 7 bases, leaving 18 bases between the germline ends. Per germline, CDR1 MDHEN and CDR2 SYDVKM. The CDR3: CASSLYRQAGNTIYF. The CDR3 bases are TGTGCCAGCAGTCTCTACCGACAGGCCGGGAACACCATATATTTT.

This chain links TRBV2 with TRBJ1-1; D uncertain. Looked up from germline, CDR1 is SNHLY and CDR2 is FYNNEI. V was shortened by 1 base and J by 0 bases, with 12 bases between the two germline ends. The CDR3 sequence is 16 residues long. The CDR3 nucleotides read TGTGCCAGCAGTGAAGTTCGGCCAGGAATGAACACTGAAGCTTTCTTT. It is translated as CASSEVRPGMNTEAFF.

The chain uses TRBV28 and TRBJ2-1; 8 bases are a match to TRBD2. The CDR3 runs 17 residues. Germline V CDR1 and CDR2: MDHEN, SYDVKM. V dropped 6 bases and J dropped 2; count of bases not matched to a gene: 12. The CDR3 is CASSPWGGRTPYNEQFF. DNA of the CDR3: TGTGCCAGCAGCCCCTGGGGCGGGAGGACCCCCTACAATGAGCAGTTCTTC.

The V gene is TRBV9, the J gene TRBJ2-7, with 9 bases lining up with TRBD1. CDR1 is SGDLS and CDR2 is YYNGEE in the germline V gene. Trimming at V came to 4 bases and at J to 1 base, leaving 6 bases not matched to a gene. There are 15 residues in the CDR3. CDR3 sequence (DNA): TGTGCCAGCAGCTTGGGACAGGGCGAATCCTACGAGCAGTACTTC. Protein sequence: CASSLGQGESYEQYF.

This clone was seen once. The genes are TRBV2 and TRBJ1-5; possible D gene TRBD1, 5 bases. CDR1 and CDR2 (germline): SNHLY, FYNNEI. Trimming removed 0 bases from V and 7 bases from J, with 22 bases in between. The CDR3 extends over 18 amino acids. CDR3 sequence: CASSEAPPYSGNEQPQHF. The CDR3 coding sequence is TGTGCCAGCAGTGAAGCGCCGCCGTATTCAGGGAACGAACAGCCCCAGCATTTT.

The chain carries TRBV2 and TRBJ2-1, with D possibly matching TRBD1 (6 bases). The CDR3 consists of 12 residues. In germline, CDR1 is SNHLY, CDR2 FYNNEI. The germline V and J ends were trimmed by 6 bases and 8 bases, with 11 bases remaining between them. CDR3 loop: CASRGGLDEQFF. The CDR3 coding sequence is TGTGCCAGCAGAGGGGGTTTGGATGAGCAGTTCTTC.

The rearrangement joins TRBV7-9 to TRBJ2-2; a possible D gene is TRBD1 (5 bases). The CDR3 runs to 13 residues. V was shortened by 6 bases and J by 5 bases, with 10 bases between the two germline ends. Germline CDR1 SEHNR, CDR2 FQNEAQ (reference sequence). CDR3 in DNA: TGTGCCAGCAGTCCCAGGGTAACCGGGGAGCTGTTTTTT. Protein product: CASSPRVTGELFF.

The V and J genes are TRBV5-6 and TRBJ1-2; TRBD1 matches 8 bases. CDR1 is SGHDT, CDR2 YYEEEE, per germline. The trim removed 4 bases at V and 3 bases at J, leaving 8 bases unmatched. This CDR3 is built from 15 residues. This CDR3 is CASSGRTGWDYGYTF. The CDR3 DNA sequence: TGTGCCAGCAGCGGACGGACAGGGTGGGACTATGGCTACACCTTC.

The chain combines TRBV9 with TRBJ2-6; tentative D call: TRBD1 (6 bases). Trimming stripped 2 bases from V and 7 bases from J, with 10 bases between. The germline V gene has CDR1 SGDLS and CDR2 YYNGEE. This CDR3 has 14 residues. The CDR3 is CASSVDSRANVLTF. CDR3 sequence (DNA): TGTGCCAGCAGCGTGGACAGTCGAGCCAACGTCCTGACTTTC.

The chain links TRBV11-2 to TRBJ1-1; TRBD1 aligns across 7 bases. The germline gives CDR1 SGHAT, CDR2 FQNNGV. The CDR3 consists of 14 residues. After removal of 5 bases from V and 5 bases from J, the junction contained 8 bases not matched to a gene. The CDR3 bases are TGTGCCAGCAGCCCACAGGGGAGGTGGACTGAAGCTTTCTTT. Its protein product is CASSPQGRWTEAFF.

CDR3 region: CASGLVTDTQYF. In nucleotides, the CDR3 is TGCGCCAGCGGACTAGTCACAGATACGCAGTATTTT. The genes are TRBV5-1 and TRBJ2-3; the match to TRBD2 covers 7 bases. V dropped 7 bases and J dropped 2; count of bases not matched to a gene: 1. CDR3 length: 12 residues. The V gene's germline CDR1 is SGHRS and CDR2 YFSETQ.

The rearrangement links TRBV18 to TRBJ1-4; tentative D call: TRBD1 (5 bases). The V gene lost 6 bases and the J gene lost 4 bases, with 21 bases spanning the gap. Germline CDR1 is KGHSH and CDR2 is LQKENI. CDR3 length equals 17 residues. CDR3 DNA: TGTGCCAGCTCTCCAAACCCAGGGCAGAGGCATAATGAAAAACTGTTTTTT. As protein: CASSPNPGQRHNEKLFF.

The CDR3 loop is CASSYSYDNEQFF. The CDR3 region has the DNA TGTGCCAGCAGTTACTCCTACGACAATGAGCAGTTCTTC. V and J are TRBV6-5 and TRBJ2-1; D ambiguous. Trimming cost V 0 bases and J 5 bases, with 5 bases left between them. This CDR3 has 13 amino acids. Germline loops: CDR1 MNHEY, CDR2 SVGAGI.